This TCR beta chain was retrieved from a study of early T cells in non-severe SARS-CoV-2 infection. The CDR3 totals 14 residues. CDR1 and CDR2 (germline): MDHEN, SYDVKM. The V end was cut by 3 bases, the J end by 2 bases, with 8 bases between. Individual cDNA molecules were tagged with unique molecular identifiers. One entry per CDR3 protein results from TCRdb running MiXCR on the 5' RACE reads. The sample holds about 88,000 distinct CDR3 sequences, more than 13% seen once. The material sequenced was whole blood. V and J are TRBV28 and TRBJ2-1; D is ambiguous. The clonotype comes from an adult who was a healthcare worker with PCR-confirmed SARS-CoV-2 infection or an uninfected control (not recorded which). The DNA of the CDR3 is TGTGCCAGCAGTTTGGCGTCCCCCTACAATGAGCAGTTCTTC. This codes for CASSLASPYNEQFF.